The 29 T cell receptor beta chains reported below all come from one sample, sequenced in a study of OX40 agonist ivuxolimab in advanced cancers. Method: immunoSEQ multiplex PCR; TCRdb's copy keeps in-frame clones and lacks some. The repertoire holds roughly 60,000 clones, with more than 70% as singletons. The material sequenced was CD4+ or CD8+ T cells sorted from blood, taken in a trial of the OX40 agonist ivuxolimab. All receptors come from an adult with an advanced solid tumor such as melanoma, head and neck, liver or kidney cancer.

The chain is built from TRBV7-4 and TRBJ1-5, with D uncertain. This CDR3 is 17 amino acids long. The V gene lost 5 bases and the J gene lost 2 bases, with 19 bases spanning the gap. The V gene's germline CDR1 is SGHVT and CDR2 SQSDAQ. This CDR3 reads CASSLDPTAHRNQPQHF. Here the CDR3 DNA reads TGTGCCAGCAGCCTCGACCCGACTGCGCATCGCAATCAGCCCCAGCATTTT.

CDR3 region: CASSSIVAGSGYTF. CDR3 sequence (DNA): TGTGCCAGCAGCTCCATAGTGGCGGGGTCTGGCTACACCTTC. The rearrangement uses TRBV7-9 and TRBJ1-2; D is unclear. Germline CDR1 and CDR2: SEHNR and FQNEAQ (reference sequence). CDR3 length: 14 residues. V lost 4 bases and J lost 7, with 16 bases in between.

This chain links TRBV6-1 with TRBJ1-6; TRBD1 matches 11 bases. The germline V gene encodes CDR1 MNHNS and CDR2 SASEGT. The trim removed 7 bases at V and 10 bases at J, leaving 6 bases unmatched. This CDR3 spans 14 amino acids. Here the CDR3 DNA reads TGTGCCAGCACGGACAGGGGGCTTGAATCACCCCTCCACTTT. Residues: CASTDRGLESPLHF.

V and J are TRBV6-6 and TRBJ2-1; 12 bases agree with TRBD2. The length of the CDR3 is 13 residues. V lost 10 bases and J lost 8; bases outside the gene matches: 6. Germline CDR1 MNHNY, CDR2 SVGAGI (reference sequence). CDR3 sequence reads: CATQLAGGDEQFF. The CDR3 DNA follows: TGTGCCACTCAACTAGCGGGGGGAGATGAGCAGTTCTTC.

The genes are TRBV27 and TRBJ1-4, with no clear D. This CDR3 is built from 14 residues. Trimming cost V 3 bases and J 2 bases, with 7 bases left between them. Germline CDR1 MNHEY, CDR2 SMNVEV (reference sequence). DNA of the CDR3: TGTGCCAGCAGTTTCTCCGGGACTAATGAAAAACTGTTTTTT. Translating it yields CASSFSGTNEKLFF. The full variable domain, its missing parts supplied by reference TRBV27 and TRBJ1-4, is EAQVTQNPRYLITVTGKKLTVTCSQNMNHEYMSWYRQDPGLGLRQIYYSMNVEVTDKGDVPEGYKVSRKEKRNFPLILESPSPNQTSLYFCASSFSGTNEKLFFGSGTQLSVL.

CDR3 bases: TGTGCCAGCAGCTTAGATCGTCTGAGGACGGAACAGTACTTC. It encodes CASSLDRLRTEQYF. J is TRBJ2-7 and V is TRBV7-2; D unresolved. Trimming left V 1 base short and J 10 bases short, with 17 bases between. The CDR3 runs to 14 residues. Germline V gene lookup returns CDR1 SGHTA and CDR2 FQGNSA.

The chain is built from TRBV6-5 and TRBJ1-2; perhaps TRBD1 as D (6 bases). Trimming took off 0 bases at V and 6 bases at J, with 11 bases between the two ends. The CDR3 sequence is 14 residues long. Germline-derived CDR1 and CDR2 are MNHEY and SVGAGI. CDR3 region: CASSYSPRGNGYTF. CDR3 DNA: TGTGCCAGCAGTTACTCGCCAAGGGGGAATGGCTACACCTTC.

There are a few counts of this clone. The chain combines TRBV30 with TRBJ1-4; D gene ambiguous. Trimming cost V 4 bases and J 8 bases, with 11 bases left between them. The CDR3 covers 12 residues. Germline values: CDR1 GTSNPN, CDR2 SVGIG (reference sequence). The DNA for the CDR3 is TGTGCCTGGAATTCGGTACGGGAAAAACTGTTTTTT. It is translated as CAWNSVREKLFF.

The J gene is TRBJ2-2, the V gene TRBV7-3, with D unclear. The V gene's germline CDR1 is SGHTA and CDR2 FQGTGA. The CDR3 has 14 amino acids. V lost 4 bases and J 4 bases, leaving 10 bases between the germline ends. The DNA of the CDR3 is TGTGCCAGCAGCTCATCCTATGGCACCGGGGAGCTGTTTTTT. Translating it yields CASSSSYGTGELFF.

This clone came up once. DNA for the CDR3: TGTGCCAGCAGCTTATTAAGGGGGACAGATACGCAGTATTTT. This gives the protein CASSLLRGTDTQYF. The chain links TRBV11-3 to TRBJ2-3; the D gene is possibly TRBD1 (6 bases). Germline V CDR1 and CDR2: SGHNT, YENEEA. The V and J ends lost 2 bases and 3 bases respectively, with 9 bases between them. CDR3 length: 14 residues.

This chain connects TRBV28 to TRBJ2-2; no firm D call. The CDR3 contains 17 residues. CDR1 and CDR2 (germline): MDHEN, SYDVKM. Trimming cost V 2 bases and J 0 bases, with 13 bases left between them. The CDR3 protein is CASSLNWQAANTGELFF. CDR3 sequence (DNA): TGTGCCAGCAGTTTAAATTGGCAGGCGGCGAACACCGGGGAGCTGTTTTTT.

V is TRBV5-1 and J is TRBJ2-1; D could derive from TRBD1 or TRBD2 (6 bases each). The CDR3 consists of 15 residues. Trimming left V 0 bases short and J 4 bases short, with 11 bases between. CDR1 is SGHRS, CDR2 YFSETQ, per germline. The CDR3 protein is CASSLEGGPYNEQFF. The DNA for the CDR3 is TGCGCCAGCAGCTTGGAAGGGGGGCCATACAATGAGCAGTTCTTC.

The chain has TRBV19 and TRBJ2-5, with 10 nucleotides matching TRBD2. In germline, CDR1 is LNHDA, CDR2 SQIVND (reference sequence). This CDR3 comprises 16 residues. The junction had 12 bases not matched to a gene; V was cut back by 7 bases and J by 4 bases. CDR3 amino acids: CASNPGRLAGAETQYF. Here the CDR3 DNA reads TGTGCCAGTAACCCCGGGAGGCTAGCGGGGGCAGAGACCCAGTACTTC.

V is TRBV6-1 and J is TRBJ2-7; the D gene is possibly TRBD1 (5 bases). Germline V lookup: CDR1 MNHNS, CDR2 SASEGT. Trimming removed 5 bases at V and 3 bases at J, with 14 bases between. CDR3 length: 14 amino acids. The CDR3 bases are TGTGCCAGCAGTCGCCAGGGTTTCCACTACGAGCAGTACTTC. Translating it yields CASSRQGFHYEQYF.

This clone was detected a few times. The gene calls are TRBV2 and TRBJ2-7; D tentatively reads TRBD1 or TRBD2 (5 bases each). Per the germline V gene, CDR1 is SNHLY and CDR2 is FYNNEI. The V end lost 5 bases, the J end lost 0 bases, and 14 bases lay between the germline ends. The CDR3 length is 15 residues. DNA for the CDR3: TGTGCCAGCAGTTCCCTAGGGGAGCGCTCCTACGAGCAGTACTTC. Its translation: CASSSLGERSYEQYF.

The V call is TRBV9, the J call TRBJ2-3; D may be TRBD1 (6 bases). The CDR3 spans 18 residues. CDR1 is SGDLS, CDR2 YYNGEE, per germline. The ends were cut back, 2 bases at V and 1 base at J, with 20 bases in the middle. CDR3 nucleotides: TGTGCCAGCAGCGTTGCGATCATGCAGGGGTATGGCACAGATACGCAGTATTTT. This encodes CASSVAIMQGYGTDTQYF.

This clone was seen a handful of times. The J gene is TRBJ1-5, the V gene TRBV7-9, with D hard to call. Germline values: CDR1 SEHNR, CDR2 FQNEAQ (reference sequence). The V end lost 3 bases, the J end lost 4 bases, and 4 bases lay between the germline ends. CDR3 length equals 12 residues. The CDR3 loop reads CASSFLNQPQHF. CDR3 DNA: TGTGCCAGCAGCTTTTTGAATCAGCCCCAGCATTTT.

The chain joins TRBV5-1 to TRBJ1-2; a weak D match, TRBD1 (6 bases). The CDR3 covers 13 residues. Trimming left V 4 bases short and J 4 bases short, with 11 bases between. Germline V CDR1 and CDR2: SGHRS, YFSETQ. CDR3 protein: CASSPDRPYGYTF. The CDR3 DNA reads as TGCGCCAGCAGCCCCGACAGGCCCTATGGCTACACCTTC.

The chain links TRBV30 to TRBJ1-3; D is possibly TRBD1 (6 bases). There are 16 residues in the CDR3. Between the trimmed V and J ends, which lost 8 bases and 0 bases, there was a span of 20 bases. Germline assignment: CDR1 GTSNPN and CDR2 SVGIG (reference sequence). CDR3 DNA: TGTGCCGGGAACCGGGACATAGATTACTCTGGAAACACCATATATTTT. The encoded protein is CAGNRDIDYSGNTIYF.

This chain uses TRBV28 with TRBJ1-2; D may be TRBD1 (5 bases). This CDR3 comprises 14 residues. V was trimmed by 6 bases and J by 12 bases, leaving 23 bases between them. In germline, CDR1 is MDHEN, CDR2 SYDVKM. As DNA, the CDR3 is TGTGCCAGCAGCTCTCCTGGGCAGGGATCGGGCGACACCTTC. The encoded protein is CASSSPGQGSGDTF.

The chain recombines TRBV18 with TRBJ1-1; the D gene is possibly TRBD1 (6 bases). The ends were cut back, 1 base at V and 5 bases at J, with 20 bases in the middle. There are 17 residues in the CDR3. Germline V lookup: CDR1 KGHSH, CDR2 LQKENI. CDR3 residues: CASSPQQGGEGWTEAFF. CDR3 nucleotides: TGTGCCAGCTCACCACAACAGGGAGGGGAAGGATGGACTGAAGCTTTCTTT.

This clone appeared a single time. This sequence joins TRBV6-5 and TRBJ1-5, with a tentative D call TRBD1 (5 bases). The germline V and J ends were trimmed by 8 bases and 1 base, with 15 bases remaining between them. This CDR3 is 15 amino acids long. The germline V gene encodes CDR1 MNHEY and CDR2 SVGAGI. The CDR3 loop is CASLGDGVSNQPQHF. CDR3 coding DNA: TGTGCCAGCCTGGGGGATGGAGTAAGCAATCAGCCCCAGCATTTT.

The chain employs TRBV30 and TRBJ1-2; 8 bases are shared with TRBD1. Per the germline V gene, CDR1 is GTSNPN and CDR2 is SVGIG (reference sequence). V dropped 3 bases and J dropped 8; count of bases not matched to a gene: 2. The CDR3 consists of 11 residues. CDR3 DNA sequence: TGTGCCTGGAGGGACAGGGCCGGCTACACCTTC. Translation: CAWRDRAGYTF.

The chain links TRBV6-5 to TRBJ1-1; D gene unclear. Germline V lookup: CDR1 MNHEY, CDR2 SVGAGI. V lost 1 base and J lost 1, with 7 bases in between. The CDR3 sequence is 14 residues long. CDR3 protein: CASSYLMGNTEAFF. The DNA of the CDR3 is TGTGCCAGCAGTTACTTGATGGGGAACACTGAAGCTTTCTTT.

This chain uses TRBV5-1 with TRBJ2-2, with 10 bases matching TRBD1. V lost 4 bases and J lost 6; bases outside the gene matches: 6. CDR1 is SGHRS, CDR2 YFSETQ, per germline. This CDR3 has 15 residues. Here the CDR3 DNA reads TGCGCCAGCAGCAAGGGACAGGGGATGGCCGGGGAGCTGTTTTTT. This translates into CASSKGQGMAGELFF.

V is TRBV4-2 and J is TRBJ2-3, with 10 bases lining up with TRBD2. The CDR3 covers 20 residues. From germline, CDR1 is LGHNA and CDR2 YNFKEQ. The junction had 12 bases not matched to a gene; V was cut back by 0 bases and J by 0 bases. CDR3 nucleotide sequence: TGTGCCAGCAGCCAAGATGGGCCAGCGGGGGGGTCACCTAGCACAGATACGCAGTATTTT. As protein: CASSQDGPAGGSPSTDTQYF.

CDR3: CASSPSRTEAFF. The DNA for the CDR3 is TGTGCCAGCAGCCCCTCGCGCACTGAAGCTTTCTTT. The V call is TRBV6-1, the J call TRBJ1-1; no clear D gene. Germline-derived CDR1 and CDR2 are MNHNS and SASEGT. The CDR3 sequence is 12 residues long. Trimming left V 6 bases short and J 4 bases short, with 9 bases between.

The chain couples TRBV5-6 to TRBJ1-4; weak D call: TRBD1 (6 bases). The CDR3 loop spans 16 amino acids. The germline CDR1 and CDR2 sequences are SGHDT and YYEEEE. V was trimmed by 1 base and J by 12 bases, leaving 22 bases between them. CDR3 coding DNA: TGTGCCAGCAGCTTGTCAGCCGATTCGTGGACAGATCAACTGTTTTTT. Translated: CASSLSADSWTDQLFF.

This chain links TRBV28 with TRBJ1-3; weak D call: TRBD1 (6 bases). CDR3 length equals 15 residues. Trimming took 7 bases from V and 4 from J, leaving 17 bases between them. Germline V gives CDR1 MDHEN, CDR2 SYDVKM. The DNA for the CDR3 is TGTGCCAGCAAAACAGGGCCCGGAAAGGGAAACACCATATATTTT. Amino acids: CASKTGPGKGNTIYF.